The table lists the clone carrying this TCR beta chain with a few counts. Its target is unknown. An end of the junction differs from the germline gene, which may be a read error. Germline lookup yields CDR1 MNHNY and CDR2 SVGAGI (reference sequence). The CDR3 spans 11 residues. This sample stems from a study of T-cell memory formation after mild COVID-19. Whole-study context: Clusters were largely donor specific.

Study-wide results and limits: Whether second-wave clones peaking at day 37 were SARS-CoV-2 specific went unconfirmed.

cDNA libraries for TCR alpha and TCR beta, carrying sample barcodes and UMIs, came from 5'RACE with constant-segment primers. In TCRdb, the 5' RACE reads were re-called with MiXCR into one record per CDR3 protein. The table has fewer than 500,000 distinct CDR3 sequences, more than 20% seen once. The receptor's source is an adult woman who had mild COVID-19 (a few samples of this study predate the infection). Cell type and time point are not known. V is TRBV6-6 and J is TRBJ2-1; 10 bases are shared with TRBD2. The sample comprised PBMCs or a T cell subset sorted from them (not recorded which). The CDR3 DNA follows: TGTGCCAGCAGTGCTAGCGGGGGTCGCTACTTC. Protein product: CASSASGGRYF.